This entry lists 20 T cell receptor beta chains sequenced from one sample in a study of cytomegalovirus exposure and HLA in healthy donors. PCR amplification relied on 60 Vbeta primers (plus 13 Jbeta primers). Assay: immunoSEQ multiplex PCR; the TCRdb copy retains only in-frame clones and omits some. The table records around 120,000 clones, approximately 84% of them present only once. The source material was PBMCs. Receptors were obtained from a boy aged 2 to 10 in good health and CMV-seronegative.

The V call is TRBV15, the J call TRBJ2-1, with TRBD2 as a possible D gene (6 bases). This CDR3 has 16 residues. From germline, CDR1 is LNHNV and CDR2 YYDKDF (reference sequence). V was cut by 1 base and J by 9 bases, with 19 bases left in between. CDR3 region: CATSRGEWDSRSEQFF. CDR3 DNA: TGTGCCACCAGCAGAGGTGAATGGGACTCCAGGTCTGAGCAGTTCTTC.

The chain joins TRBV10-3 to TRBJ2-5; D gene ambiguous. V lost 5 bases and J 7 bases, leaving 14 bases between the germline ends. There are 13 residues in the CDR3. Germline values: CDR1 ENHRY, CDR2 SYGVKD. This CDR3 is CAISRDNSGTQYF. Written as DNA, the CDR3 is TGTGCCATCAGTCGCGATAACTCGGGGACCCAGTACTTC.

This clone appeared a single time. The DNA for the CDR3 is TGTGCCAGCTCACCTGACCGGACCCCGGGGGTCACCCTCCACTTT. It translates to CASSPDRTPGVTLHF. The chain uses TRBV18 and TRBJ1-6, with D possibly matching TRBD1 (5 bases). Germline V gives CDR1 KGHSH, CDR2 LQKENI. V was cut by 3 bases and J by 14 bases, with 20 bases left in between. There are 15 residues in the CDR3.

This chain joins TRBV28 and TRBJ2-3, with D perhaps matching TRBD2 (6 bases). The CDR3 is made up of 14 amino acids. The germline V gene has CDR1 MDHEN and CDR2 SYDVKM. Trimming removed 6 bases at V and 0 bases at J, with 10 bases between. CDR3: CASRGGISTDTQYF. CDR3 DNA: TGTGCCAGCAGGGGCGGGATTAGCACAGATACGCAGTATTTT.

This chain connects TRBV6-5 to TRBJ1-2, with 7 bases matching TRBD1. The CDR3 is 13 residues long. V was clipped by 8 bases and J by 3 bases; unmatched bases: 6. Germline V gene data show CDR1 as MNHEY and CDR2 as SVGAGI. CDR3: CASGDSVYYGYTF. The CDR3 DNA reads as TGTGCCAGCGGGGACAGCGTATACTATGGCTACACCTTC.

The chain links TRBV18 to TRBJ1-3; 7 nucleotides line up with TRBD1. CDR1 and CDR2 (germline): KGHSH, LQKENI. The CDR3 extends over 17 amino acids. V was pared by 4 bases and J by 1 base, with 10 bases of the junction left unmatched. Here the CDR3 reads CASSLRSGTASGNTIYF. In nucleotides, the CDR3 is TGTGCCAGCTCACTACGGTCGGGGACAGCGTCTGGAAACACCATATATTTT.

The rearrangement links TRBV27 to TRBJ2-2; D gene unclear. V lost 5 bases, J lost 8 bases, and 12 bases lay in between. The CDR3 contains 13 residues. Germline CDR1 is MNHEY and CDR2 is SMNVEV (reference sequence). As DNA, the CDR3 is TGTGCCAGCAGTCTCGACTGGATGGGGGAGCTGTTTTTT. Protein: CASSLDWMGELFF.

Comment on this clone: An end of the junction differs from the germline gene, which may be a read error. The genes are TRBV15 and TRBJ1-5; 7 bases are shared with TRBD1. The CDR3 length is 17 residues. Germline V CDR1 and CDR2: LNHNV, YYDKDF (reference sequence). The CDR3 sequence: CATSRGQGSATNRPQHF. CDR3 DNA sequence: TGTGCCACCAGCAGAGGACAGGGCTCTGCTACAAATCGGCCCCAGCATTTT.

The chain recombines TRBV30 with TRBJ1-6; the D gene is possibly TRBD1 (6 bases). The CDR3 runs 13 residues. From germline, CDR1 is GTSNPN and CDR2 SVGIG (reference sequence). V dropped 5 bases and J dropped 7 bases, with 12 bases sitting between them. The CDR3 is CAWSDRLNSPLHF. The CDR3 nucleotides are TGTGCCTGGTCTGACAGGTTGAATTCACCCCTCCACTTT.

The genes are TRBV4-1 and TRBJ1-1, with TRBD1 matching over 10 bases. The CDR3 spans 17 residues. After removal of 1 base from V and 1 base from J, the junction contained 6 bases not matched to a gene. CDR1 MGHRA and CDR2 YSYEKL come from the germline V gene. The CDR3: CASSQGRTGGKNTEAFF. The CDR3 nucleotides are TGCGCCAGCAGCCAAGGCCGGACAGGGGGAAAGAACACTGAAGCTTTCTTT.

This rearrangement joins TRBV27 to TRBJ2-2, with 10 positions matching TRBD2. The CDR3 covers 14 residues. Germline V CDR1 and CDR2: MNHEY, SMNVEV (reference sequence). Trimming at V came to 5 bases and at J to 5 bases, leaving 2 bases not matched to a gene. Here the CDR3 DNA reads TGTGCCAGCAGTGTAGCGGGGGGTACCGGGGAGCTGTTTTTT. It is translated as CASSVAGGTGELFF.

The CDR3 loop reads CAIRKLAGSTDTQYF. DNA for the CDR3: TGTGCCATCAGAAAACTAGCGGGAAGCACAGATACGCAGTATTTT. This sequence joins TRBV10-3 and TRBJ2-3, with 10 bases lining up with TRBD2. Germline V CDR1 and CDR2: ENHRY, SYGVKD. The CDR3 is made up of 15 amino acids. Unmatched junction bases numbered 3, after V lost 6 bases and J lost 0 bases.

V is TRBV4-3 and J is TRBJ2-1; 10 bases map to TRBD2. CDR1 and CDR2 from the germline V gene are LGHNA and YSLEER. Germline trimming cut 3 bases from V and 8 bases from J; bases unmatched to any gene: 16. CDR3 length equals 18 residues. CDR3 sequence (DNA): TGCGCCAGCAGCCATATCTTTAGGGTAGCGGGGGGCCTGGATGAGCAGTTCTTC. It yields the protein CASSHIFRVAGGLDEQFF.

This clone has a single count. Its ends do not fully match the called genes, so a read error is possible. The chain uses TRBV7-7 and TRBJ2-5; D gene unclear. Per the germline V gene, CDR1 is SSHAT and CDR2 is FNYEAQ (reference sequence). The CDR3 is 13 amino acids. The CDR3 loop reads CASSPTRLETQYF. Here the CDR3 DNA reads TGTGCTAGCAGCCCGACGAGGTTAGAGACCCAGTACTTC.

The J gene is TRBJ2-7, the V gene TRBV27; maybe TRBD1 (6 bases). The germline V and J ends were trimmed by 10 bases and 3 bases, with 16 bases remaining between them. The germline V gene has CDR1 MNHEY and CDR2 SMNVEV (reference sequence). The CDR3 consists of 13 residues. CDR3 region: CATRRTEDYEQYF. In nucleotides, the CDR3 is TGTGCCACCCGACGGACAGAGGACTACGAGCAGTACTTC.

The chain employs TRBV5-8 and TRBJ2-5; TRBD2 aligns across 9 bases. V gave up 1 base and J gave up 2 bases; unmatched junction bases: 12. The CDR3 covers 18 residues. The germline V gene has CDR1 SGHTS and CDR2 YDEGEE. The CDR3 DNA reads TGTGCCAGCAGCTTGTGGCGGGGGGGCGGCGACCCACAAGAGACCCAGTACTTC. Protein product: CASSLWRGGGDPQETQYF.

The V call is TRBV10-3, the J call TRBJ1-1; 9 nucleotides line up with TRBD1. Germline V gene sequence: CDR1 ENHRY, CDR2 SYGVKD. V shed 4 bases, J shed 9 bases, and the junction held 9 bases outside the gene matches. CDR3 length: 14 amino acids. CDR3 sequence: CAISATGTGLQAFF. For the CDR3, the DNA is TGTGCCATCAGTGCGACCGGGACAGGGCTTCAAGCTTTCTTT.

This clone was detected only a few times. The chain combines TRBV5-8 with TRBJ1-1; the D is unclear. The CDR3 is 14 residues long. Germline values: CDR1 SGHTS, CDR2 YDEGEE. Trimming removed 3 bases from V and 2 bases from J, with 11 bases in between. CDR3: CASSSRGLNTEAFF. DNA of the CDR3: TGTGCCAGCAGCTCACGAGGGCTCAACACTGAAGCTTTCTTT.

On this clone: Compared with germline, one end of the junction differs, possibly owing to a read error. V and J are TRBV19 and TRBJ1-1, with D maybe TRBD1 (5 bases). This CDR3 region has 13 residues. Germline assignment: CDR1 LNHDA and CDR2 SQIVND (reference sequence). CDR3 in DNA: TGTGCCAGTAGCATAGGGGAGACCACTGAAGCTTTCTTT. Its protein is CASSIGETTEAFF. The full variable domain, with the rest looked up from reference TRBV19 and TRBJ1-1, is DGGITQSPKYLFRKEGQNVTLSCEQNLNHDAMYWYRQDPGQGLRLIYYSQIVNDFQKGDIAEGYSVSREKKESFPLTVTSAQKNPTAFYLCASSIGETTEAFFGQGTRLTVV.

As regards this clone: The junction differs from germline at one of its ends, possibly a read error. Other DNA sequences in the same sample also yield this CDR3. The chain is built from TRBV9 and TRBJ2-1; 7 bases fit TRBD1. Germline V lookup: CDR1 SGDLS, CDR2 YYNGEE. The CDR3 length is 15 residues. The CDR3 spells CASSVTGSFYNEQFF. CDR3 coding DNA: TGTGCCAGCAGCGTGACAGGGTCCTTTTACAATGAACAGTTCTTC. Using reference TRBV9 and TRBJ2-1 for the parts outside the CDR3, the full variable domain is DSGVTQTPKHLITATGQRVTLRCSPRSGDLSVYWYQQSLDQGLQFLIQYYNGEERAKGNILERFSAQQFPDLHSELNLSSLELGDSALYFCASSVTGSFYNEQFFGPGTRLTVL.